A selection of T cell receptor beta chains follows, all from one sample in a study of blood T cell repertoires in COVID-19. Only in-frame clones appear in the TCRdb table, and some are missing; sequencing was by immunoSEQ multiplex PCR. Of around 430,000 clones in the sample, 85% to 90% were seen once. The sequenced material came from PBMCs or T cells enriched from blood (not recorded which). The receptor source for this set is a woman in her 50s who had recovered from COVID-19. The CDR3 runs from the conserved cysteine through the conserved F or W. Clone sizes are given selectively: once, few, many, or a class where the clone is expanded.

clone size	J gene	CDR3 length	V gene	CDR3 protein
NA	TRBJ1-1	13	TRBV18	CASSPQGIQKAFF
once	TRBJ2-3	12	TRBV6-2/TRBV6-3	CASSSYSDTQYF
NA	TRBJ2-5	14	TRBV24-1	CATSAPTDQETQYF
NA	TRBJ1-5	17	TRBV6-1	CASSEPLTGFGNQPQHF
NA	TRBJ2-2	16	TRBV18	CASSPEGAPRTGELFF
NA	TRBJ2-2	14	TRBV2	CASSVDKNTGELFF
NA	TRBJ1-4	15	TRBV19	CASSIDTDRNEKLFF
NA	TRBJ1-3	14	TRBV5-1	CASSLDRVGNTIYF
NA	TRBJ1-4	16	TRBV28	CASSLVGARSSEKLFF
once	TRBJ1-5	14	TRBV7-9	CASSSSRGNQPQHF
NA	TRBJ1-2	13	TRBV7-9	CASSNQDNYGYTF
NA	TRBJ1-6	14	TRBV19	CASSLTGENSPLHF
NA	TRBJ1-1	14	TRBV7-6	CASSLTGEGTEAFF
NA	TRBJ1-1	16	TRBV3-1/TRBV3-2	CASSLRVGGLNTEAFF